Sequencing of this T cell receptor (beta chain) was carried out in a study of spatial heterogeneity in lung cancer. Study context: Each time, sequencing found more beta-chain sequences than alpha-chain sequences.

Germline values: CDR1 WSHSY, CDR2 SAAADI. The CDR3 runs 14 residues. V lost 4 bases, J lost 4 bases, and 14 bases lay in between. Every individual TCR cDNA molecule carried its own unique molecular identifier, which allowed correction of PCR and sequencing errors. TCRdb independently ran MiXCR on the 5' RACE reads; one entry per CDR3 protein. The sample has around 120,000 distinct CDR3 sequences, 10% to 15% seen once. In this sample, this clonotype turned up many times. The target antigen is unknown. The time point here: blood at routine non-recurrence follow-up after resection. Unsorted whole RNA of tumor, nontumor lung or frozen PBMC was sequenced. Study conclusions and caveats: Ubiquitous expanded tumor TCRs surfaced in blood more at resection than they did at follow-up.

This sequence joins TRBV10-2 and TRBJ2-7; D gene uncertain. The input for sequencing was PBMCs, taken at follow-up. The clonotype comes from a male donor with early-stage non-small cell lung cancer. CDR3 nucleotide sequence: TGCGCCAGCAGTGTCTCAAAGGGCCTTTACGAGCAGTACTTC. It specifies CASSVSKGLYEQYF.